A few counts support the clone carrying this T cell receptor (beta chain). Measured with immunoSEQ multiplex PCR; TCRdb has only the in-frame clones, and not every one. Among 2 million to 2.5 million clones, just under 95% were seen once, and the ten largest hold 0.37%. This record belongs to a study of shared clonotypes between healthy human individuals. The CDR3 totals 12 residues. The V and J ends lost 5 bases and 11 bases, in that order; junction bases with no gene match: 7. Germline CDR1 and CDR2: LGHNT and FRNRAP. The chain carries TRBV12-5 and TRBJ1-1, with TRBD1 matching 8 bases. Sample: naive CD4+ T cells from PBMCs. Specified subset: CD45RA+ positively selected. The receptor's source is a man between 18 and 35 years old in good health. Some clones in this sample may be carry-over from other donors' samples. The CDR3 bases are TGTGCTAGTGGTCCTCAGGGGGCTGGGGCTTTCTTT. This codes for CASGPQGAGAFF.